This TCR beta chain stems from a study of T cells in Graves' hyperthyroidism and ophthalmopathy. Overall study: Peripheral blood collection took place at initial diagnosis, before any treatment.

The CDR3 is 14 residues long. Germline lookup yields CDR1 MDHEN and CDR2 SYDVKM. With 6 bases clipped from V and 5 bases from J, the junction kept 9 bases outside the gene matches. It was uncontrolled infection, other autoimmune disease, pregnancy or lactation that excluded patients. This clonotype was counted at least ten times. Authors of the study amplified TCR beta CDR3 regions from RNA transcripts. The HTBI primer set drove a first-round RT-PCR of the TCR CDR3. TCRdb re-called the multiplex PCR reads through MiXCR, storing one row per CDR3 protein. This repertoire shows 400,000 to 600,000 distinct CDR3 sequences, more than 20% found once; its top ten account for 26%.

The chain uses TRBV28 and TRBJ2-5; TRBD1 aligns across 7 bases. The receptor comes from a man aged 18 to 29 with Graves' hyperthyroidism. Sequencing used blood. CDR3 sequence: CASRIDRVRETQYF. CDR3 DNA: TGTGCCAGCAGGATCGACAGGGTTCGGGAGACCCAGTACTTC. Full variable domain (remainder filled in from reference TRBV28 and TRBJ2-5): DVKVTQSSRYLVKRTGEKVFLECVQDMDHENMFWYRQDPGLGLRLIYFSYDVKMKEKGDIPEGYSVSREKKERFSLILESASTNQTSMYLCASRIDRVRETQYFGPGTRLLVL.